This entry features one T cell receptor beta chain sequence. The sample originates from a study of human T cells and chemical hapten exposure. Within the library, unique molecular identifiers were attached to each individual cDNA molecule. TCRdb called the RACE reads again in MiXCR, with one record for every CDR3 protein. Among around 130,000 distinct CDR3 sequences listed, roughly 9% were seen once. Time point given: healthy volunteer bleed at 2 weeks. Researchers extracted total RNA from unfractionated whole blood. The sample consisted of whole blood. The TCR was taken from a male donor in good health. Some clones in this sample may be carry-over from other donors' samples.

CDR3 coding DNA: TGCGCCAGCAGCCAAGCGGGGGGACAGGAGGCCTCACCCCTCCACTTT. This sequence encodes CASSQAGGQEASPLHF. The V and J genes are TRBV4-3 and TRBJ1-6, with 8 bases matching TRBD1. CDR1 LGHNA and CDR2 YSLEER come from the germline V gene. This CDR3 is built from 16 residues. V lost 1 base, J lost 10 bases, and 9 bases stayed unmatched.